The rows below give T cell receptor beta chains drawn from one sample of a study of CD8 T cells in Susac syndrome. Via MiXCR, TCRdb re-called the immunoSEQ multiplex PCR reads, giving one row per CDR3 protein. The data show about 300,000 distinct CDR3 sequences, 92% seen once. Specimen: CD4+ T cells from PBMCs. These receptors were collected from a human donor with multiple sclerosis. Both conserved end residues are part of each CDR3. Fields, in order: clone size, J gene, V gene, D gene, CDR3 protein. The D gene is left open where the match is weak. Not all rows give a size; the values are once, few, many and, for expanded clones, a class.

abundance: NA; j_gene: TRBJ1-6; v_gene: TRBV9; d_gene: NA; CDR3aa: CASSVSVKPGDSPLHF
abundance: NA; j_gene: TRBJ1-1; v_gene: TRBV6-5; d_gene: NA; CDR3aa: CATLDSMNTEAFF
abundance: NA; j_gene: TRBJ2-1; v_gene: TRBV25-1; d_gene: TRBD2; CDR3aa: CASKPGGAYNEQFF
abundance: NA; j_gene: TRBJ2-7; v_gene: TRBV3-1; d_gene: NA; CDR3aa: CASSQDSRRSSSYEQYF
abundance: NA; j_gene: TRBJ2-2; v_gene: TRBV13; d_gene: TRBD1; CDR3aa: CASSPGQGFSTGELFF
abundance: NA; j_gene: TRBJ2-1; v_gene: TRBV4-1; d_gene: TRBD1; CDR3aa: CASSHLGTGDRYNEQFF
abundance: NA; j_gene: TRBJ1-1; v_gene: TRBV7-8; d_gene: NA; CDR3aa: CASSLRIGGATNTEAFF
abundance: NA; j_gene: TRBJ2-1; v_gene: TRBV5-4; d_gene: TRBD2; CDR3aa: CASSLVLAGYNEQFF
abundance: NA; j_gene: TRBJ1-6; v_gene: TRBV27; d_gene: NA; CDR3aa: CASSFQGLTNSPLHF
abundance: NA; j_gene: TRBJ1-2; v_gene: TRBV29-1; d_gene: NA; CDR3aa: CSVEFAGGGYTF
abundance: NA; j_gene: TRBJ2-3; v_gene: TRBV12-3/TRBV12-4; d_gene: NA; CDR3aa: CASSLQGVGTDTQYF
abundance: NA; j_gene: TRBJ2-3; v_gene: TRBV7-3; d_gene: TRBD1; CDR3aa: CASSLQPGQEDTQYF
abundance: NA; j_gene: TRBJ1-5; v_gene: TRBV19; d_gene: NA; CDR3aa: CASSMRLYSNQPQHF
abundance: few; j_gene: TRBJ2-4; v_gene: TRBV5-4; d_gene: NA; CDR3aa: CASSSFLKEAKNIQYF
abundance: NA; j_gene: TRBJ2-7; v_gene: TRBV5-1; d_gene: NA; CDR3aa: CASNLGTEMYEQYF